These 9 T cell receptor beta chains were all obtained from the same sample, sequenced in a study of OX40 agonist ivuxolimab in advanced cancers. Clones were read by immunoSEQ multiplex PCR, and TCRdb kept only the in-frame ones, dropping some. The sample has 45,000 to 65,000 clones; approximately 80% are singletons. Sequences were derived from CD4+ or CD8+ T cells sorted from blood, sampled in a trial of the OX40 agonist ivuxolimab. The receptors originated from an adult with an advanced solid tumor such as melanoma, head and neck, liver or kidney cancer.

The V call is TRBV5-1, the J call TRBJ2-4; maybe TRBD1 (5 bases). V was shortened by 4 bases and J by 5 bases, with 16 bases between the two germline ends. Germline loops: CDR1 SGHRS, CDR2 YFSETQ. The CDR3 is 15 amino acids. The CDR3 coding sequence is TGCGCCAGCAGCCCTTATGACAGTCGCCAAAACATTCAGTACTTC. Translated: CASSPYDSRQNIQYF.

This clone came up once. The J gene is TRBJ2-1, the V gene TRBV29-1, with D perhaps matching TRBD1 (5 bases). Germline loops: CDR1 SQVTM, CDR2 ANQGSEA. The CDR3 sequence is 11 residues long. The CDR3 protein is CIFTGLDEQFF. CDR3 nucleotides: TGCATCTTCACAGGATTGGATGAGCAGTTCTTC.

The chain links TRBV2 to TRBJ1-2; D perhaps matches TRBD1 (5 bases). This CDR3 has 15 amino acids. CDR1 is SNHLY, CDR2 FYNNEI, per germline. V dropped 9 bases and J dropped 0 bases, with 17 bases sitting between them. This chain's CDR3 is CASARGGVANYGYTF. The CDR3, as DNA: TGTGCCAGTGCCCGGGGGGGGGTAGCTAACTATGGCTACACCTTC.

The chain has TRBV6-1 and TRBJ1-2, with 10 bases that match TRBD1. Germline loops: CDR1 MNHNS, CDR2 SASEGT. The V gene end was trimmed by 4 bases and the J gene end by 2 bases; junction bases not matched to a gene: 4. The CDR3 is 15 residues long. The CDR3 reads CASSAGQGGNYGYTF. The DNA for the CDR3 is TGTGCCAGCAGTGCCGGACAGGGGGGAAACTATGGCTACACCTTC.

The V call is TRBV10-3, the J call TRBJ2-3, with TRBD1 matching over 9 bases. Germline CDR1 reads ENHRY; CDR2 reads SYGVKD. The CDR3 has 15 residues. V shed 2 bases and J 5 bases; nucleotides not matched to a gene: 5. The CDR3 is CAISETGGTGDTQYF. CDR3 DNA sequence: TGTGCCATCAGTGAGACAGGGGGCACAGGAGATACGCAGTATTTT.

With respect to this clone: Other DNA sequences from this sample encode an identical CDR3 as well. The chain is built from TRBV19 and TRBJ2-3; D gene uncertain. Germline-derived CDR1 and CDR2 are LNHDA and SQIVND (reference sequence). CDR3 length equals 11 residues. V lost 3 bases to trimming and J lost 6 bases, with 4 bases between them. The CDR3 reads CASSIGDTQYF. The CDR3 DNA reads TGTGCCAGTAGTATCGGCGATACGCAGTATTTT.

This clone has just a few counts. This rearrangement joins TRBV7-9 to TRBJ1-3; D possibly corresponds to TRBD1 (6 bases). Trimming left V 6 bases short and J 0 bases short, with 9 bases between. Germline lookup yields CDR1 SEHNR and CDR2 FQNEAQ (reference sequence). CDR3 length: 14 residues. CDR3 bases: TGTGCCAGCAGTAGGACAGACTCTGGAAACACCATATATTTT. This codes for CASSRTDSGNTIYF.

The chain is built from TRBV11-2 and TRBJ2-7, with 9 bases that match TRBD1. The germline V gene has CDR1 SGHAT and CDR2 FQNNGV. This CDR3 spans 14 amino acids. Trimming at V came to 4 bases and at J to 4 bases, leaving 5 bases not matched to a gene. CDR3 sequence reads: CASSSTGGAYEQYF. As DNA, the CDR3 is TGTGCCAGCAGCTCTACAGGGGGCGCGTACGAGCAGTACTTC.

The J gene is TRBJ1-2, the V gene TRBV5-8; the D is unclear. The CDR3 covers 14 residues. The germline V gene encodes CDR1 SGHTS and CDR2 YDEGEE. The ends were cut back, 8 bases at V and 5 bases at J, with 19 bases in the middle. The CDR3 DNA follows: TGTGCCAGTAAAAATCCCGATCGGGTGTATGGCTACACCTTC. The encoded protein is CASKNPDRVYGYTF.